A selection of T cell receptor beta chains follows, all from one sample in a study of blood T cell repertoires in COVID-19. Libraries were prepared by immunoSEQ multiplex PCR; TCRdb keeps only in-frame clonotypes and omits some of them. The data hold roughly 250,000 clones, with about 82% observed a single time. The sample consisted of peripheral blood. The receptors originated from an older woman with active or convalescent COVID-19. Each CDR3 is given with its conserved first and last residue. The D gene is left open where the match is weak. Clone size is given for some rows only: seen once, a few or many times, or a class if the clone is expanded.

clone_size | j_call | v_call | d_call | cdr3_aa | cdr3_nt
few | TRBJ2-5 | TRBV18 | TRBD2 | CASSPWTSGNQETQYF | TGTGCCAGCTCACCATGGACTAGCGGGAACCAAGAGACCCAGTACTTC
NA | TRBJ2-2 | TRBV29-1 | TRBD2 | CSVEGFSRGLAYPGELFF | TGCAGCGTTGAAGGGTTTTCTCGGGGACTAGCGTACCCCGGGGAGCTGTTTTTT
once | TRBJ1-6 | TRBV10-1 | TRBD1 | CASSPGTGASPLHF | TGCGCCAGCAGCCCCGGGACAGGGGCTTCACCCCTCCACTTT
NA | TRBJ1-4 | TRBV2 | NA | CASTWSATNEKLFF | TGTGCCAGCACGTGGAGTGCAACTAATGAAAAACTGTTTTTT
NA | TRBJ2-1 | TRBV13 | TRBD2 | CASTTGGGMSYNEQFF | TGTGCCAGCACCACCGGCGGGGGGATGTCCTACAATGAGCAGTTCTTC
NA | TRBJ2-1 | TRBV5-5 | NA | CASSLERALRQFF | TGTGCCAGCAGCCTCGAGCGGGCCTTAAGGCAGTTCTTC
once | TRBJ2-1 | TRBV7-8 | TRBD2 | CASSPIVGGMDEQFF | TGTGCCAGCAGCCCGATAGTGGGGGGGATGGATGAGCAGTTCTTC
once | TRBJ2-5 | TRBV28 | TRBD1 | CASSLPTTGGKGRETQYF | TGTGCCAGCAGTCTTCCCACGACAGGGGGCAAAGGCAGAGAGACCCAGTACTTC
NA | TRBJ1-2 | TRBV5-4 | TRBD1 | CASSGPRTGGYGYTF | TGTGCCAGCAGCGGCCCCAGGACAGGAGGGTATGGCTACACCTTC
once | TRBJ1-1 | TRBV6-5 | TRBD1 | CASSRDRGLNTEAFF | TGTGCCAGCAGTAGGGACAGGGGATTGAACACTGAAGCTTTCTTT
NA | TRBJ1-4 | TRBV6-5 | TRBD1 | CASSSRQGAREKLFF | TGTGCCAGCAGTTCAAGACAGGGGGCGCGGGAAAAACTGTTTTTT
NA | TRBJ1-2 | TRBV25-1 | NA | CASTLRVYNYGYTF | TGTGCCAGCACCCTGCGGGTCTATAACTATGGCTACACCTTC
NA | TRBJ2-1 | TRBV4-1 | TRBD2 | CASSPEGHGLAEYNEQFF | TGCGCCAGCAGCCCAGAGGGGCACGGACTAGCCGAGTACAATGAGCAGTTCTTC
NA | TRBJ2-1 | TRBV11-2 | TRBD2 | CASSSRLAGGYNEQFF | TGTGCCAGCAGCAGTCGACTAGCGGGGGGTTACAATGAGCAGTTCTTC
NA | TRBJ1-4 | TRBV11-3 | TRBD1 | CASSSRGQGINEKLFF | TGTGCCAGCAGCTCCCGGGGACAGGGGATTAATGAAAAACTGTTTTTT
NA | TRBJ1-1 | TRBV11-2 | NA | CASSVSGRTNTEAFF | TGTGCCAGCAGTGTTAGTGGGCGTACGAACACTGAAGCTTTCTTT
NA | TRBJ1-4 | TRBV2 | TRBD1 | CASTRDRGLTRTNEKLFF | TGTGCCAGCACCCGGGACAGGGGGCTTACGCGAACTAATGAAAAACTGTTTTTT
NA | TRBJ2-7 | TRBV27 | TRBD2 | CASSPPREAGPAYEQYF | TGTGCCAGCAGTCCCCCCCGGGAGGCGGGACCAGCCTACGAGCAGTACTTC
NA | TRBJ1-5 | TRBV19 | NA | CASSIVDQPQHF | TGTGCCAGTAGTATCGTTGATCAGCCCCAGCATTTT
NA | TRBJ1-2 | TRBV27 | NA | CASSLRGSGQGYTF | TGTGCCAGCAGTTTAAGGGGGTCAGGCCAGGGCTACACCTTC
NA | TRBJ2-3 | TRBV19 | TRBD1 | CATRDRAATDTQYF | TGTGCCACCCGGGACAGAGCCGCCACAGATACGCAGTATTTT
NA | TRBJ1-2 | TRBV18 | NA | CASSPIPGGDLEANYGYTF | TGTGCCAGCTCACCGATCCCCGGGGGGGACTTGGAAGCTAACTATGGCTACACCTTC
NA | TRBJ2-2 | TRBV12-3/TRBV12-4 | NA | CASSFAGARELFF | TGTGCCAGCAGTTTCGCAGGGGCCCGGGAGCTGTTTTTT
NA | TRBJ2-7 | TRBV3-1/TRBV3-2 | NA | CASSPPGLRVEQYF | TGTGCCAGCAGCCCCCCGGGACTTCGTGTCGAGCAGTACTTC